This is a list of T cell receptor beta chains from one sample in a study of shared clonotypes between healthy human individuals. This table comes from immunoSEQ multiplex PCR, and its TCRdb copy is limited to in-frame clones, with some not included. The sample lists some 2,100,000 clones, 93% occurring once. Sample: naive CD8+ T cells from PBMCs. These receptors were collected from a man aged 18 to 29 in good health. Some clones in this sample may be carry-over from other donors' samples. CDR3s include the opening cysteine and the closing phenylalanine or tryptophan. Each record gives: V gene, J gene, D gene, clone size, CDR3 DNA, CDR3 protein. A D gene is named only where the DNA matches it firmly. Not all rows give a size; the values are once, few, many and, for expanded clones, a class.

v_gene: TRBV4-1
j_gene: TRBJ2-2
d_gene: NA
abundance: NA
CDR3nt: TGCGCCAGCAGCCGCCCTAGACGGGAGAACACCGGGGAGCTGTTTTTT
CDR3aa: CASSRPRRENTGELFF

v_gene: TRBV5-6
j_gene: TRBJ1-2
d_gene: NA
abundance: NA
CDR3nt: TGTGCCAGCAGCACGACTGGAGACTATGGCTACACCTTC
CDR3aa: CASSTTGDYGYTF

v_gene: TRBV27
j_gene: TRBJ2-6
d_gene: TRBD1
abundance: NA
CDR3nt: TGTGCCAGCAGTCCTCTGACAGGGGTTTCCTCTGGGGCCAACGTCCTGACTTTC
CDR3aa: CASSPLTGVSSGANVLTF

v_gene: TRBV27
j_gene: TRBJ2-7
d_gene: NA
abundance: once
CDR3nt: TGTGCCAGCAGTGAGGGACTCGGGCAGTACTTC
CDR3aa: CASSEGLGQYF

v_gene: TRBV29-1
j_gene: TRBJ1-2
d_gene: NA
abundance: NA
CDR3nt: TGCAGCGTGCCGTACAAGGACCTCTATGGCTACACCTTC
CDR3aa: CSVPYKDLYGYTF

v_gene: TRBV6-1
j_gene: TRBJ2-7
d_gene: NA
abundance: NA
CDR3nt: TGTGCCAGCAGTGAAACACCTTCCTACGAGCAGTACTTC
CDR3aa: CASSETPSYEQYF

v_gene: TRBV28
j_gene: TRBJ2-7
d_gene: NA
abundance: NA
CDR3nt: TGTGCCAGCAGATCCCCCGGGACACCGGCCGCTGACGAGCAGTACTTC
CDR3aa: CASRSPGTPAADEQYF

v_gene: TRBV7-8
j_gene: TRBJ2-2
d_gene: NA
abundance: NA
CDR3nt: TGTGCCAGCAGCTCACCGGGTTCCACCGGGGAGCTGTTTTTT
CDR3aa: CASSSPGSTGELFF

v_gene: TRBV28
j_gene: TRBJ1-5
d_gene: NA
abundance: NA
CDR3nt: TGTGCCAGCAGTTTAAGGGGCCCTAGCAATCAGCCCCAGCATTTT
CDR3aa: CASSLRGPSNQPQHF

v_gene: TRBV7-9
j_gene: TRBJ2-5
d_gene: NA
abundance: NA
CDR3nt: TGTGCCAGCAGCCCACATCTGGGACCTGGCAAAGAGACCCAGTACTTC
CDR3aa: CASSPHLGPGKETQYF

v_gene: TRBV29-1
j_gene: TRBJ1-2
d_gene: TRBD1
abundance: NA
CDR3nt: TGCAGCGTTCGGGACAGGGGTAACTATGGCTACACCTTC
CDR3aa: CSVRDRGNYGYTF

v_gene: TRBV27
j_gene: TRBJ2-7
d_gene: NA
abundance: NA
CDR3nt: TGTGCCAGCAGTTTATGGGGTGGCAGGGGAGGCTCCTACGAGCAGTACTTC
CDR3aa: CASSLWGGRGGSYEQYF

v_gene: TRBV10-1
j_gene: TRBJ1-1
d_gene: NA
abundance: NA
CDR3nt: TGCGCCAGCAGTGAGTCCGGCACTGAAGCTTTCTTT
CDR3aa: CASSESGTEAFF

v_gene: TRBV7-8
j_gene: TRBJ2-4
d_gene: NA
abundance: NA
CDR3nt: TGTGCCAGCAGCTTAGATGGGCGGATTAACATTCAGTACTTC
CDR3aa: CASSLDGRINIQYF

v_gene: TRBV7-9
j_gene: TRBJ2-7
d_gene: TRBD2
abundance: NA
CDR3nt: TGTGCCAGCAGCTTAAGTCCGGGACTACAATACGAGCAGTACTTC
CDR3aa: CASSLSPGLQYEQYF

v_gene: TRBV5-1
j_gene: TRBJ2-3
d_gene: TRBD1
abundance: NA
CDR3nt: TGCGCCAGCAGCTTGGGTTTTAGGGGGCTGGGGAGCCATACGCAGTATTTT
CDR3aa: CASSLGFRGLGSHTQYF

v_gene: TRBV27
j_gene: TRBJ2-7
d_gene: NA
abundance: once
CDR3nt: TGTGCCAGCAGTTCCGGAGGCCCCAGACCAGTCTACGAGCAGTACTTC
CDR3aa: CASSSGGPRPVYEQYF

v_gene: TRBV9
j_gene: TRBJ2-1
d_gene: TRBD2
abundance: NA
CDR3nt: TGTGCCAGCAGCCCGGGACTAGCAGGACTAGATGAGCAGTTCTTC
CDR3aa: CASSPGLAGLDEQFF

v_gene: TRBV9
j_gene: TRBJ1-5
d_gene: NA
abundance: few
CDR3nt: TGTGCCAGCAGCGCAGGTGGGGGTAGCAATCAGCCCCAGCATTTT
CDR3aa: CASSAGGGSNQPQHF

v_gene: TRBV29-1
j_gene: TRBJ2-1
d_gene: TRBD1
abundance: NA
CDR3nt: TGCAGCGTTGAACGACAGGGGGCCCGGAATGAGCAGTTCTTC
CDR3aa: CSVERQGARNEQFF

v_gene: TRBV9
j_gene: TRBJ2-1
d_gene: TRBD2
abundance: NA
CDR3nt: TGTGCCAGCAGTCAGGACCAAAGGACTAGCGGGAAGTATGAGCAGTTCTTC
CDR3aa: CASSQDQRTSGKYEQFF

v_gene: TRBV9
j_gene: TRBJ2-7
d_gene: TRBD1
abundance: NA
CDR3nt: TGTGCCAGCAGCCCTTCAGGGACAGGGACCGACGAGCAGTACTTC
CDR3aa: CASSPSGTGTDEQYF

v_gene: TRBV5-1
j_gene: TRBJ2-2
d_gene: NA
abundance: NA
CDR3nt: TGCGCCAGCAGCCTTATGAACACCGGGGAGCTGTTTTTT
CDR3aa: CASSLMNTGELFF

v_gene: TRBV27
j_gene: TRBJ2-7
d_gene: TRBD2
abundance: once
CDR3nt: TGTGCCAGCAGGGGACTAGCCTACGAGCAGTACTTC
CDR3aa: CASRGLAYEQYF

v_gene: TRBV15
j_gene: TRBJ1-2
d_gene: TRBD1
abundance: NA
CDR3nt: TGTGCCACCAGGACGACAGGGGGCGGTGGCTACACCTTC
CDR3aa: CATRTTGGGGYTF

v_gene: TRBV23-1
j_gene: TRBJ2-3
d_gene: NA
abundance: NA
CDR3nt: TGCGCCAGCAGTCGATCGAGTAGCACAGATACGCAGTATTTT
CDR3aa: CASSRSSSTDTQYF

v_gene: TRBV6-1
j_gene: TRBJ2-1
d_gene: TRBD2
abundance: NA
CDR3nt: TGTGCCAGCAGTGCCATAGCGGGACCTTACAATGAGCAGTTCTTC
CDR3aa: CASSAIAGPYNEQFF

v_gene: TRBV2
j_gene: TRBJ2-1
d_gene: TRBD1
abundance: NA
CDR3nt: TGTGCCAGCAGGGGGTCCGACAGGGGCAATGAGCAGTTCTTC
CDR3aa: CASRGSDRGNEQFF

v_gene: TRBV7-9
j_gene: TRBJ2-1
d_gene: TRBD2
abundance: NA
CDR3nt: TGTGCCAGCAGCCCCCTCCCCGGGACTAGCCATTCCTACAATGAGCAGTTCTTC
CDR3aa: CASSPLPGTSHSYNEQFF

v_gene: TRBV29-1
j_gene: TRBJ1-1
d_gene: NA
abundance: once
CDR3nt: TGCAGCGTTGAAGGCAGGGGAGGTGGCACTGAAGCTTTCTTT
CDR3aa: CSVEGRGGGTEAFF

v_gene: TRBV4-1
j_gene: TRBJ2-7
d_gene: NA
abundance: NA
CDR3nt: TGCGCCAGCAGCCAAGATCGCAGGTCCCCCTACGAGCAGTACTTC
CDR3aa: CASSQDRRSPYEQYF

v_gene: TRBV28
j_gene: TRBJ1-2
d_gene: NA
abundance: NA
CDR3nt: TGTGCCAGCAGTTACCACAAGGATTATGGCTACACCTTC
CDR3aa: CASSYHKDYGYTF

v_gene: TRBV30
j_gene: TRBJ1-1
d_gene: NA
abundance: NA
CDR3nt: TGTGCCTGGAGTGTACGGGGTTCCACTGAAGCTTTCTTT
CDR3aa: CAWSVRGSTEAFF

v_gene: TRBV19
j_gene: TRBJ1-5
d_gene: TRBD1
abundance: NA
CDR3nt: TGTGCCAGTAGTATATTTTTGGGACAGGGGGTTTTAGGCAATCAGCCCCAGCATTTT
CDR3aa: CASSIFLGQGVLGNQPQHF

v_gene: TRBV13
j_gene: TRBJ2-2
d_gene: NA
abundance: NA
CDR3nt: TGTGCCAGCAGCTTAAAGCCCACAGGAAGCACCGGGGAGCTGTTTTTT
CDR3aa: CASSLKPTGSTGELFF

v_gene: TRBV2
j_gene: TRBJ1-3
d_gene: NA
abundance: NA
CDR3nt: TGTGCCAGCAGAGCAGGGGCAGGGCAAGGAAACACCATATATTTT
CDR3aa: CASRAGAGQGNTIYF

v_gene: TRBV27
j_gene: TRBJ2-7
d_gene: NA
abundance: NA
CDR3nt: TGTGCCAGCAGTTTCTCGGGACGCTCCTACGAGCAGTACTTC
CDR3aa: CASSFSGRSYEQYF

v_gene: TRBV7-8
j_gene: TRBJ2-5
d_gene: NA
abundance: NA
CDR3nt: TGTGCCAGCGTATTTGCCCGGGGCAGCCCGAAAGAGACCCAGTACTTC
CDR3aa: CASVFARGSPKETQYF

v_gene: TRBV13
j_gene: TRBJ2-7
d_gene: TRBD1
abundance: NA
CDR3nt: TGTGCCAGCAGCGGAGGCGCAGGGACAGTAGACGAGCAGTACTTC
CDR3aa: CASSGGAGTVDEQYF

v_gene: TRBV7-2
j_gene: TRBJ2-7
d_gene: NA
abundance: NA
CDR3nt: TGTGCCAGCAGCTTTACTAGCTTCCAAACCTACGAGCAGTACTTC
CDR3aa: CASSFTSFQTYEQYF

v_gene: TRBV9
j_gene: TRBJ1-2
d_gene: TRBD1
abundance: NA
CDR3nt: TGTGCCAGCAGCGCCCGGACAGGGAGTGATGGCTACACCTTC
CDR3aa: CASSARTGSDGYTF

v_gene: TRBV27
j_gene: TRBJ1-5
d_gene: NA
abundance: NA
CDR3nt: TGTGCCAGCAGTCGCGGACGTGATAGCAATCAGCCCCAGCATTTT
CDR3aa: CASSRGRDSNQPQHF

v_gene: TRBV19
j_gene: TRBJ1-1
d_gene: TRBD1
abundance: NA
CDR3nt: TGTGCCAGTAGGATATGGGGCGGGACAGCTTACACTGAAGCTTTCTTT
CDR3aa: CASRIWGGTAYTEAFF

v_gene: TRBV5-1
j_gene: TRBJ1-2
d_gene: NA
abundance: NA
CDR3nt: TGCGCCAGCAGGGGCCCCCCCGGCTACACCTTC
CDR3aa: CASRGPPGYTF

v_gene: TRBV7-6
j_gene: TRBJ2-7
d_gene: NA
abundance: NA
CDR3nt: TGTGCCAGCAGCCCCGGCGGCGCCTACGAGCAGTACTTC
CDR3aa: CASSPGGAYEQYF

v_gene: TRBV29-1
j_gene: TRBJ2-7
d_gene: NA
abundance: once
CDR3nt: TGCAGCGCCCAGCGGCAGGGTCCCTCCTACGAGCAGTACTTC
CDR3aa: CSAQRQGPSYEQYF